This T cell receptor beta chain was profiled in a study of immune characterization of retroperitoneal liposarcoma. CDR1 is SGHAT, CDR2 FQNNGV, per germline. J gave up 1 base and V 1 base, and 0 bases lay outside the gene matches. The CDR3 loop spans 15 amino acids. MiXCR was run by TCRdb on the PCR reads, yielding one entry per CDR3 protein. The sample lists about 10,000 distinct CDR3 sequences, 26% seen once, with under 25% in the top ten. This clonotype has a count of ten or more. The material sequenced was blood. This chain connects TRBV11-2 to TRBJ2-1, with 8 bases that match TRBD1. This clonotype originated in a male donor with retroperitoneal liposarcoma. CDR3 coding DNA: TGTGCCAGCAGCTTAGGACAGGGGTCCTACAATGAGCAGTTCTTC. It codes for CASSLGQGSYNEQFF.